This paragraph reports one TCR beta chain. Its antigen is not known. This entry belongs to a study of shared clonotypes between healthy human individuals. Study-wide results and limits: It was expected that sequencing depth would affect clonotype sharing among donors.

Unsorted samples drew genomic DNA from roughly 88 million PBMCs. Using immunoSEQ multiplex PCR, the repertoire was profiled, and TCRdb retains in-frame clones only, with some absent. The profile shows about 460,000 clones, 77% of them singletons. This CDR3 comprises 14 residues. V was cut by 0 bases and J by 4 bases, with 7 bases left in between. Germline V gene data show CDR1 as SGDLS and CDR2 as YYNGEE. The sequence came from a woman aged 35 to 49 in good health. Some clones in this sample may be carry-over from other donors' samples. J is TRBJ2-2 and V is TRBV9; D remains unclear. The sequencing input was PBMCs. This CDR3 is CASSVGATTGELFF. The CDR3 DNA reads TGTGCCAGCAGCGTAGGTGCGACCACCGGGGAGCTGTTTTTT.